Listed below are T cell receptor beta chains from one sample, sequenced in a study of blood T cell repertoires in COVID-19. TCRdb keeps only in-frame clones here, not all; method: immunoSEQ multiplex PCR. The sample has 80,000 to 100,000 clones; roughly 80% are singletons. The specimen sequenced was peripheral blood. The receptors were sampled from a man aged 60 to 75 with acute or convalescent COVID-19. Both conserved end residues are part of each CDR3. Each record gives: V gene, clone size, J gene, D gene, CDR3 protein, CDR3 DNA. A D gene is named only where the DNA matches it firmly. Clone size is not always given. Where it is, it says once, few, many or a class for expanded clones.

v_call: TRBV28; clone_size: once; j_call: TRBJ2-2; d_call: .; cdr3_aa: CASSFLVPSNTGELFF; cdr3_nt: TGTGCCAGCAGTTTTTTAGTACCGTCGAACACCGGGGAGCTGTTTTTT
v_call: TRBV27; clone_size: few; j_call: TRBJ2-7; d_call: .; cdr3_aa: CATQQGMSYEQYF; cdr3_nt: TGTGCCACCCAACAGGGTATGAGCTACGAGCAGTACTTC
v_call: TRBV12-5; clone_size: .; j_call: TRBJ2-3; d_call: .; cdr3_aa: CASGGGGHGTDTQYF; cdr3_nt: TGTGCTAGTGGAGGCGGGGGCCATGGCACAGATACGCAGTATTTT
v_call: TRBV24-1; clone_size: .; j_call: TRBJ2-2; d_call: .; cdr3_aa: CATSDLLGKSGSTGELFF; cdr3_nt: TGTGCCACCAGTGATTTGTTAGGGAAAAGCGGGTCCACCGGGGAGCTGTTTTTT
v_call: TRBV5-4; clone_size: .; j_call: TRBJ2-5; d_call: TRBD1; cdr3_aa: CASSLEAGGRQETQYF; cdr3_nt: TGTGCCAGCAGCTTGGAGGCAGGGGGCCGCCAAGAGACCCAGTACTTC
v_call: TRBV19; clone_size: .; j_call: TRBJ1-5; d_call: .; cdr3_aa: CASTNMARTGNQPQHF; cdr3_nt: TGTGCCAGTACTAACATGGCGAGGACGGGGAATCAGCCCCAGCATTTT
v_call: TRBV7-2; clone_size: .; j_call: TRBJ1-1; d_call: .; cdr3_aa: CASSVEQRRAEAFF; cdr3_nt: TGTGCCAGCAGCGTAGAACAGCGGAGGGCTGAAGCTTTCTTT
v_call: TRBV10-1; clone_size: .; j_call: TRBJ1-2; d_call: .; cdr3_aa: CASSTAPNYGYTF; cdr3_nt: TGCGCCAGTTCGACAGCTCCTAACTATGGCTACACCTTC
v_call: TRBV5-1; clone_size: .; j_call: TRBJ2-1; d_call: TRBD2; cdr3_aa: CASSLDRLAGGDEQFF; cdr3_nt: TGCGCCAGCAGCTTGGATCGACTAGCGGGAGGCGATGAGCAGTTCTTC
v_call: TRBV6-2/TRBV6-3; clone_size: .; j_call: TRBJ2-7; d_call: TRBD1; cdr3_aa: CASSYGTGPYEQYF; cdr3_nt: TGTGCCAGCAGTTACGGGACAGGGCCCTACGAGCAGTACTTC
v_call: TRBV5-8; clone_size: .; j_call: TRBJ2-3; d_call: TRBD1; cdr3_aa: CASSILQGPRQYF; cdr3_nt: TGTGCCAGCAGCATCCTACAGGGGCCTCGGCAGTATTTT
v_call: TRBV28; clone_size: .; j_call: TRBJ1-5; d_call: TRBD1; cdr3_aa: CASSTGQGARKPQHF; cdr3_nt: TGTGCCAGCAGCACGGGACAGGGGGCAAGGAAGCCCCAGCATTTT
v_call: TRBV11-2; clone_size: .; j_call: TRBJ2-7; d_call: .; cdr3_aa: CASSQIDRSFYEQYF; cdr3_nt: TGTGCCAGCAGTCAAATCGACAGGAGTTTCTACGAGCAGTACTTC
v_call: TRBV5-4; clone_size: once; j_call: TRBJ1-5; d_call: TRBD1; cdr3_aa: CASSLWGTGSNQPQHF; cdr3_nt: TGTGCCAGCAGCTTGTGGGGGACAGGGAGCAATCAGCCCCAGCATTTT
v_call: TRBV11-2; clone_size: .; j_call: TRBJ1-2; d_call: TRBD1; cdr3_aa: CASSRIQGAANYGYTF; cdr3_nt: TGTGCCAGCAGCCGTATACAGGGGGCAGCTAACTATGGCTACACCTTC
v_call: TRBV7-3; clone_size: once; j_call: TRBJ2-3; d_call: TRBD2; cdr3_aa: CASSLIPMGSGSSTDTQYF; cdr3_nt: TGTGCCAGCAGCTTAATCCCGATGGGTAGCGGGTCTAGCACAGATACGCAGTATTTT
v_call: TRBV5-1; clone_size: .; j_call: TRBJ2-7; d_call: TRBD2; cdr3_aa: CASSSGLAGVYEQYF; cdr3_nt: TGCGCCAGCAGCTCGGGACTAGCGGGAGTTTACGAGCAGTACTTC
v_call: TRBV13; clone_size: .; j_call: TRBJ2-3; d_call: TRBD2; cdr3_aa: CASSSGPRTSGFSTDTQYF; cdr3_nt: TGTGCCAGCAGCTCCGGGCCCAGGACTAGCGGATTTAGCACAGATACGCAGTATTTT
v_call: TRBV5-1; clone_size: .; j_call: TRBJ2-7; d_call: TRBD1; cdr3_aa: CASATTGPPYEQYF; cdr3_nt: TGCGCCAGCGCGACGACAGGGCCCCCCTACGAGCAGTACTTC
v_call: TRBV4-2; clone_size: .; j_call: TRBJ1-5; d_call: TRBD1; cdr3_aa: CASSPQGTGDNQPQHF; cdr3_nt: TGTGCCAGCAGCCCCCAAGGGACAGGGGATAATCAGCCCCAGCATTTT
v_call: TRBV6-5; clone_size: .; j_call: TRBJ1-4; d_call: .; cdr3_aa: CASSYGPNEKLFF; cdr3_nt: TGTGCCAGCAGTTACGGCCCGAATGAAAAACTGTTTTTT
v_call: TRBV6-5; clone_size: .; j_call: TRBJ2-7; d_call: TRBD1; cdr3_aa: CASKRQGSYEQYF; cdr3_nt: TGTGCCAGCAAGCGACAGGGTTCCTACGAGCAGTACTTC
v_call: TRBV7-9; clone_size: .; j_call: TRBJ2-7; d_call: .; cdr3_aa: CASSLGLWAEQYF; cdr3_nt: TGTGCCAGCAGCTTAGGGTTATGGGCCGAGCAGTACTTC
v_call: TRBV6-2/TRBV6-3; clone_size: few; j_call: TRBJ1-1; d_call: TRBD1; cdr3_aa: CASSYRDRGNTEAFF; cdr3_nt: TGTGCCAGCAGTTATCGGGACAGGGGGAACACTGAAGCTTTCTTT
v_call: TRBV4-1; clone_size: .; j_call: TRBJ1-2; d_call: TRBD1; cdr3_aa: CASSQDGTAFNYGYTF; cdr3_nt: TGCGCCAGCAGCCAAGACGGGACAGCCTTTAACTATGGCTACACCTTC
v_call: TRBV18; clone_size: .; j_call: TRBJ1-1; d_call: .; cdr3_aa: CASSSREGTEAFF; cdr3_nt: TGTGCCAGCTCCAGCAGGGAGGGGACTGAAGCTTTCTTT
v_call: TRBV5-5; clone_size: few; j_call: TRBJ1-1; d_call: TRBD1; cdr3_aa: CASSLGRQGNTEAFF; cdr3_nt: TGTGCCAGCAGCTTGGGGAGACAGGGGAACACTGAAGCTTTCTTT
v_call: TRBV3-1/TRBV3-2; clone_size: .; j_call: TRBJ2-2; d_call: .; cdr3_aa: CASSQAERDLSNTGELFF; cdr3_nt: TGTGCCAGCAGCCAAGCCGAGAGGGATCTTTCGAACACCGGGGAGCTGTTTTTT
v_call: TRBV9; clone_size: .; j_call: TRBJ1-5; d_call: .; cdr3_aa: CASSVGGAGNQPQHF; cdr3_nt: TGTGCCAGCAGCGTAGGGGGAGCTGGCAATCAGCCCCAGCATTTT
v_call: TRBV7-9; clone_size: .; j_call: TRBJ1-2; d_call: TRBD1; cdr3_aa: CASSRTGGPDYGYTF; cdr3_nt: TGTGCCAGCAGCAGAACAGGGGGCCCAGACTATGGCTACACCTTC
v_call: TRBV11-2; clone_size: .; j_call: TRBJ2-6; d_call: .; cdr3_aa: CASSYQSGANVLTF; cdr3_nt: TGTGCCAGCAGCTACCAGTCTGGGGCCAACGTCCTGACTTTC
v_call: TRBV28; clone_size: many; j_call: TRBJ1-1; d_call: .; cdr3_aa: CASSFKLTGTGTEAFF; cdr3_nt: TGTGCCAGCAGCTTCAAACTCACAGGGACGGGGACTGAAGCTTTCTTT
v_call: TRBV19; clone_size: .; j_call: TRBJ2-5; d_call: TRBD2; cdr3_aa: CASRRGGLRETQYF; cdr3_nt: TGTGCCAGTAGGCGCGGGGGTTTAAGAGAGACCCAGTACTTC
v_call: TRBV5-1; clone_size: .; j_call: TRBJ1-5; d_call: TRBD1; cdr3_aa: CASSLRTGDGQPQHF; cdr3_nt: TGCGCCAGCAGCCTACGGACAGGGGACGGACAGCCCCAGCATTTT
v_call: TRBV5-4; clone_size: .; j_call: TRBJ2-5; d_call: TRBD2; cdr3_aa: CASSSGLLQETQYF; cdr3_nt: TGTGCCAGCAGCTCGGGACTACTACAAGAGACCCAGTACTTC
v_call: TRBV3-1/TRBV3-2; clone_size: .; j_call: TRBJ1-1; d_call: TRBD1; cdr3_aa: CASSPRRGWKNTEAFF; cdr3_nt: TGTGCCAGCAGCCCCCGCAGGGGGTGGAAGAACACTGAAGCTTTCTTT
v_call: TRBV5-4; clone_size: .; j_call: TRBJ2-1; d_call: TRBD2; cdr3_aa: CASSKKTSGGANEQFF; cdr3_nt: TGTGCCAGCAGCAAAAAGACTAGCGGGGGGGCCAATGAGCAGTTCTTC
v_call: TRBV5-1; clone_size: .; j_call: TRBJ2-7; d_call: TRBD1; cdr3_aa: CASSLGQGNDEQYF; cdr3_nt: TGCGCCAGCAGCTTGGGACAGGGAAACGACGAGCAGTACTTC
v_call: TRBV4-3; clone_size: .; j_call: TRBJ2-3; d_call: TRBD1; cdr3_aa: CASSQTGTGRGDTQYF; cdr3_nt: TGCGCCAGCAGCCAAACCGGGACAGGGCGGGGTGATACGCAGTATTTT
v_call: TRBV5-1; clone_size: .; j_call: TRBJ1-3; d_call: TRBD1; cdr3_aa: CASSLSGQGFSGNTIYF; cdr3_nt: TGCGCCAGCAGCTTGAGCGGACAGGGATTCTCTGGAAACACCATATATTTT
v_call: TRBV11-2; clone_size: few; j_call: TRBJ2-6; d_call: TRBD1; cdr3_aa: CASSSWDRGSGANVLTF; cdr3_nt: TGTGCCAGCAGCTCGTGGGACAGGGGCTCTGGGGCCAACGTCCTGACTTTC
v_call: TRBV5-1; clone_size: .; j_call: TRBJ2-1; d_call: .; cdr3_aa: CASSLAQAYEQFF; cdr3_nt: TGCGCCAGCAGCTTGGCCCAGGCCTATGAGCAGTTCTTC
v_call: TRBV21-1; clone_size: .; j_call: TRBJ2-5; d_call: .; cdr3_aa: CASSTPPGQGSEETQYF; cdr3_nt: TGTGCCAGCAGCACCCCCCCGGGACAGGGATCCGAAGAGACCCAGTACTTC
v_call: TRBV24-1; clone_size: .; j_call: TRBJ2-1; d_call: .; cdr3_aa: CATSDRLTGDRGEQFF; cdr3_nt: TGTGCCACCAGTGATAGGTTAACTGGGGATAGGGGTGAGCAGTTCTTC
v_call: TRBV5-6; clone_size: .; j_call: TRBJ2-1; d_call: .; cdr3_aa: CASSPRKRDIYSEQFF; cdr3_nt: TGTGCCAGCAGCCCCCGGAAGCGGGACATATACTCTGAGCAGTTCTTC
v_call: TRBV24-1; clone_size: .; j_call: TRBJ2-2; d_call: TRBD2; cdr3_aa: CATSDGLAVNTGELFF; cdr3_nt: TGTGCCACCAGTGATGGGCTAGCGGTGAACACCGGGGAGCTGTTTTTT
v_call: TRBV6-6; clone_size: .; j_call: TRBJ1-5; d_call: .; cdr3_aa: CASENGKGQPQHF; cdr3_nt: TGTGCCTCCGAGAACGGGAAGGGTCAGCCCCAGCATTTT
v_call: TRBV6-5; clone_size: .; j_call: TRBJ1-2; d_call: .; cdr3_aa: CASSVAPLGLDYTF; cdr3_nt: TGTGCCAGTTCGGTCGCCCCGCTTGGTCTTGACTACACCTTC
v_call: TRBV28; clone_size: .; j_call: TRBJ2-2; d_call: .; cdr3_aa: CASIVSGNTGELFF; cdr3_nt: TGTGCCAGCATTGTATCAGGGAACACCGGGGAGCTGTTTTTT
v_call: TRBV3-1/TRBV3-2; clone_size: .; j_call: TRBJ2-3; d_call: .; cdr3_aa: CASSGRDFTDTQYF; cdr3_nt: TGTGCCAGCAGCGGGCGGGACTTCACAGATACGCAGTATTTT
v_call: TRBV19; clone_size: .; j_call: TRBJ2-5; d_call: .; cdr3_aa: CASEGGETQYF; cdr3_nt: TGTGCCAGTGAAGGGGGAGAGACCCAGTACTTC
v_call: TRBV6-2/TRBV6-3; clone_size: .; j_call: TRBJ2-5; d_call: TRBD2; cdr3_aa: CASSSIGLAGGWGETQYF; cdr3_nt: TGTGCCAGCAGTTCCATAGGACTAGCGGGAGGTTGGGGGGAGACCCAGTACTTC
v_call: TRBV19; clone_size: .; j_call: TRBJ1-5; d_call: .; cdr3_aa: CASSAHIKTGADQPQHF; cdr3_nt: TGTGCCAGTAGTGCCCACATTAAGACAGGTGCTGATCAGCCCCAGCATTTT
v_call: TRBV19; clone_size: .; j_call: TRBJ2-7; d_call: .; cdr3_aa: CASSPDSYEQYF; cdr3_nt: TGTGCCAGTAGTCCAGACAGCTACGAGCAGTACTTC
v_call: TRBV6-5; clone_size: once; j_call: TRBJ2-3; d_call: TRBD2; cdr3_aa: CASSLTSGILQYF; cdr3_nt: TGTGCCAGCAGCCTGACTAGCGGGATTTTGCAGTATTTT
v_call: TRBV7-2; clone_size: few; j_call: TRBJ1-1; d_call: .; cdr3_aa: CASSLVMEVTEAFF; cdr3_nt: TGTGCCAGCAGCTTAGTCATGGAGGTAACTGAAGCTTTCTTT
v_call: TRBV18; clone_size: .; j_call: TRBJ2-5; d_call: .; cdr3_aa: CASSPPAGQETQYF; cdr3_nt: TGTGCCAGCTCACCACCTGCAGGGCAAGAGACCCAGTACTTC